This TCR beta chain derives from a study of control samples from healthy donors and cancer patients. TCRdb's table, derived via immunoSEQ multiplex PCR, lists solely in-frame clones and lacks some. The profile covers about 120,000 clones, with around nine tenths appearing a single time and roughly an eighth taken by the ten largest. Input material: blood. This clonotype was sampled from a man younger than 40 in good health.

For the CDR3, the DNA is TGTGCCACCAGTGGGACGGGTCCCCACACTGAAGCTTTCTTT. It yields the protein CATSGTGPHTEAFF. This chain connects TRBV24-1 to TRBJ1-1; D not certain. The CDR3 is 14 amino acids. V was shortened by 5 bases and J by 3 bases, with 12 bases between the two germline ends. Germline V lookup: CDR1 KGHDR, CDR2 SFDVKD.